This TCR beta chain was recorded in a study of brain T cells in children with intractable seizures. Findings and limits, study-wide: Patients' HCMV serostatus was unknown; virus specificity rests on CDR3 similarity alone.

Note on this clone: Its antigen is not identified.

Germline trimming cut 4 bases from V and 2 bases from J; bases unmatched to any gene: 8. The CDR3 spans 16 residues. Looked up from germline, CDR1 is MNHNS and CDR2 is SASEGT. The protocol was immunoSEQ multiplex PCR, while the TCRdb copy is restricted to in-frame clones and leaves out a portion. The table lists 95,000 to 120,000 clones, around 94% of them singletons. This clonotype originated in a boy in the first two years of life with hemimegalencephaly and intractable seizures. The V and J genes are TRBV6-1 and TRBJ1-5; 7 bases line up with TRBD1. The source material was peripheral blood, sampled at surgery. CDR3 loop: CASSVPRDSRNQPQHF. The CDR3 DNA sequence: TGTGCCAGCAGTGTCCCCCGGGACAGTCGCAATCAGCCCCAGCATTTT.